This is a list of T cell receptor beta chains from one sample in a study of CD4 and CD8 cells across lung adenocarcinoma regions. TCRdb reprocessed the PCR reads with MiXCR, giving one entry per CDR3 protein. The sample lists some 4,100 distinct CDR3 sequences, roughly 51% occurring once. The source material was CD4+ T cells from the margin of a lung tumor. The receptors come from a female donor with lung adenocarcinoma. The CD4 and CD8 labels of this study may be unreliable. Each CDR3 is given with its conserved first and last residue. Each record gives: J gene, V gene, CDR3 protein.

TRBJ2-1 TRBV6-1 CASGRNYNEQFF
TRBJ2-1 TRBV11-3 CASSARGAVQFF
TRBJ2-3 TRBV27 CASRATGLAGQSSTDTQYF
TRBJ2-1 TRBV6-1 CASSQRQGRNEQFF
TRBJ2-5 TRBV6-5 CASSYAGAETQYF
TRBJ2-3 TRBV11-3 CARSHGGKGDTQYF
TRBJ2-1 TRBV7-2 CASSLGSSTGLMFF
TRBJ2-1 TRBV6-1 CASSDTSGRANEQFF
- TRBV6-2/TRBV6-3 CASGGRRTDTQYF
TRBJ2-1 TRBV6-1 CASRGEGQPSYNEQFF
- TRBV10-3 CAISAPSGRPAQGQYF
TRBJ1-1 TRBV6-1 CASSGDRERFSTEAFF
TRBJ1-1 TRBV6-4 CASSADGLNTEAFF
- TRBV6-1 CASSEGGTANRAGQYF
TRBJ2-1 TRBV6-1 CASSEGLGGEQFF
TRBJ2-1 TRBV12-3/TRBV12-4 CASSSPSGRLGNEQFF
TRBJ2-5 TRBV10-1 CASSGRQGGTETQYF
TRBJ2-1 TRBV27 CASSRSGRIGWSYNEQFF
TRBJ2-3 TRBV25-1 CAASEGRIGTDTQYF
- TRBV25-1 CASSESPRETQYF
TRBJ2-5 TRBV11-1 CASSSTGTKGLETQYF
TRBJ2-1 TRBV28 CASSLTGWDEQFF
TRBJ2-3 TRBV6-1 CASSDPSLGTDTQYF
- TRBV25-1 CASKGRQGGNEQYF
TRBJ1-6 TRBV6-4 CASSDPGQGPQSLHF
- TRBV4-2 CASSLRLDRDEQYF
TRBJ1-1 TRBV6-5 CASSFQPNPGGNTEAFF
TRBJ1-6 TRBV10-2 CASSEPTDRQYIYNSPLHF
TRBJ2-1 TRBV6-2/TRBV6-3 CASQGLHSYNEQFF
TRBJ2-3 TRBV6-1 CASRAVLGSTDTQYF
TRBJ2-7 TRBV4-1 CASSQAGSAREQYF
TRBJ2-1 TRBV6-5 CASSYSRGPSSRNEQFF
- TRBV4-1 CASSHQGAYEQYF
TRBJ2-4 TRBV6-5 CASSWTSAGTQPHHF
TRBJ2-5 TRBV28 CASSPDRVQETQYF
TRBJ2-4 TRBV7-2 CASSLGPGQDQNTQYF